Listed below are T cell receptor beta chains from one sample, sequenced in a study of control samples from healthy donors and cancer patients. Here immunoSEQ multiplex PCR was the method, and the copy in TCRdb shows in-frame clones only, minus some. This table has roughly 140,000 clones, 93% appearing once. Sequencing was performed on blood. Receptors were obtained from a man in his fifties or sixties in good health. Both conserved end residues are part of each CDR3. D genes are given only for firm matches.

cdr3_aa: CASSLDYYEQYF; cdr3_nt: TGTGCCAGCAGCCTGGACTACTACGAGCAGTACTTC; j_call: TRBJ2-7; cdr3_length: 12; v_call: TRBV7-2; d_call: -
cdr3_aa: CASSIRTSGTVF; cdr3_nt: TGTGCCAGTAGTATAAGGACTAGCGGGACCGTCTTC; j_call: TRBJ2-1; cdr3_length: 12; v_call: TRBV19; d_call: TRBD2
cdr3_aa: CATSRDRGTPGNTIYF; cdr3_nt: TGTGCCACCAGCAGGGACAGGGGAACGCCTGGAAACACCATATATTTT; j_call: TRBJ1-3; cdr3_length: 16; v_call: TRBV15; d_call: TRBD1
cdr3_aa: CSVDGQGDQPQHF; cdr3_nt: TGCAGCGTTGATGGACAGGGTGATCAGCCCCAGCATTTT; j_call: TRBJ1-5; cdr3_length: 13; v_call: TRBV29-1; d_call: TRBD1
cdr3_aa: CAWSFSLGTPTDYEQYF; cdr3_nt: TGTGCCTGGAGTTTTTCCCTCGGGACTCCAACTGACTACGAGCAGTACTTC; j_call: TRBJ2-7; cdr3_length: 17; v_call: TRBV30; d_call: -
cdr3_aa: CASSLLQGEKLFF; cdr3_nt: TGCGCCAGCAGCCTCCTACAGGGGGAAAAACTGTTTTTT; j_call: TRBJ1-4; cdr3_length: 13; v_call: TRBV4-1; d_call: TRBD1
cdr3_aa: CASSLGHPNTEAFF; cdr3_nt: TGTGCCAGCTCACTGGGACACCCGAACACTGAAGCTTTCTTT; j_call: TRBJ1-1; cdr3_length: 14; v_call: TRBV18; d_call: -
cdr3_aa: CASSSPGTGSEKLFF; cdr3_nt: TGTGCCAGCAGCTCCCCCGGGACAGGGAGTGAAAAACTGTTTTTT; j_call: TRBJ1-4; cdr3_length: 15; v_call: TRBV5-5; d_call: TRBD1
cdr3_aa: CASSQSYSYSETQYF; cdr3_nt: TGCGCCAGCAGCCAATCGTACAGCTATTCGGAGACCCAGTACTTC; j_call: TRBJ2-5; cdr3_length: 15; v_call: TRBV4-1; d_call: -
cdr3_aa: CASSQTYEQYF; cdr3_nt: TGTGCCAGCAGTCAAACCTACGAGCAGTACTTC; j_call: TRBJ2-7; cdr3_length: 11; v_call: TRBV6-5; d_call: -
cdr3_aa: CASSPLPGKPQETQYF; cdr3_nt: TGTGCCAGCTCACCACTCCCCGGTAAACCACAAGAGACCCAGTACTTC; j_call: TRBJ2-5; cdr3_length: 16; v_call: TRBV18; d_call: -
cdr3_aa: CASSLSAGSSYEQYF; cdr3_nt: TGTGCCAGCAGTTTATCGGCGGGAAGCTCCTACGAGCAGTACTTC; j_call: TRBJ2-7; cdr3_length: 15; v_call: TRBV28; d_call: -
cdr3_aa: CASTDQLDRAFF; cdr3_nt: TGTGCCAGCACCGACCAATTGGATAGGGCTTTCTTT; j_call: TRBJ1-1; cdr3_length: 12; v_call: TRBV6-5; d_call: -